A single sample gave rise to the 27 T cell receptor beta chains below, sequenced in a study of blood T cell repertoires in COVID-19. Profiling relied on immunoSEQ multiplex PCR, and the TCRdb table lists in-frame clones only, not all of them. The table lists 280,000 or so clones, about four fifths of them singletons. The sequencing sample was made of peripheral blood. Every receptor here comes from a woman aged 45-65 years who had recovered from COVID-19.

The V call is TRBV6-1, the J call TRBJ1-2; D not certain. This CDR3 region has 13 residues. V gave up 2 bases and J gave up 4 bases, with 8 bases separating them. Germline-derived CDR1 and CDR2 are MNHNS and SASEGT. CDR3 nucleotides: TGTGCCAGCAGTGAAAATGGGCCCTATGGCTACACCTTC. Its protein product is CASSENGPYGYTF.

The V call is TRBV4-3, the J call TRBJ2-7, with 8 bases matching TRBD1. V trimming: 0 bases; J trimming: 4 bases; junction bases outside the gene matches: 8. The CDR3 covers 16 residues. Germline V CDR1 and CDR2: LGHNA, YSLEER. CDR3 region: CASSQDPRQGRYEQYF. For the CDR3, the DNA is TGCGCCAGCAGCCAAGATCCCCGACAGGGGCGGTACGAGCAGTACTTC.

The CDR3 sequence is CASDRRGAQGGEQYF. The DNA of the CDR3 is TGTGCCAGCGACCGACGGGGGGCCCAAGGTGGCGAGCAGTACTTC. The rearrangement links TRBV7-9 to TRBJ2-7; the D gene is possibly TRBD2 (7 bases). V shed 8 bases and J shed 6 bases, with 23 bases lying between them. Per germline, CDR1 SEHNR and CDR2 FQNEAQ (reference sequence). CDR3 length equals 15 residues.

V gene TRBV11-1 combines with J gene TRBJ2-1, with D tentatively TRBD1 (6 bases). The CDR3 sequence is 15 residues long. V lost 5 bases and J 2 bases, leaving 13 bases between the germline ends. CDR1 and CDR2 (germline): SGHAT, FQDESV (reference sequence). Here the CDR3 reads CASSLGQPAYNEQFF. The DNA of the CDR3 is TGTGCCAGCAGCCTTGGACAGCCCGCCTACAATGAGCAGTTCTTC.

The rearrangement links TRBV7-2 to TRBJ1-5; a possible D gene is TRBD1 (5 bases). Germline CDR1 is SGHTA and CDR2 is FQGNSA. V lost 2 bases and J lost 4, with 6 bases in between. CDR3 length equals 13 residues. The CDR3 DNA reads as TGTGCCAGCAGCTTAAGGGGAAATCAGCCCCAGCATTTT. Its protein product is CASSLRGNQPQHF.

V gene TRBV5-6 combines with J gene TRBJ1-3, with TRBD1 matching 10 bases. The V gene's germline CDR1 is SGHDT and CDR2 YYEEEE. The ends lost 0 bases at V and 0 bases at J; junction bases unmatched: 6. The CDR3 totals 18 residues. CDR3 protein: CASSLEWDRGLSGNTIYF. The CDR3 nucleotides read TGTGCCAGCAGCTTGGAATGGGACAGGGGACTCTCTGGAAACACCATATATTTT.

The chain uses TRBV27 and TRBJ1-6, with 9 positions matching TRBD1. CDR3 length equals 16 residues. With V trimmed by 3 bases and J by 5 bases, 5 bases remained unmatched. The germline CDR1 and CDR2 sequences are MNHEY and SMNVEV (reference sequence). CDR3 coding DNA: TGTGCCAGCAGTTTGATTGGGACAGGGAATAATTCACCCCTCCACTTT. This sequence encodes CASSLIGTGNNSPLHF.

The rearrangement joins TRBV3-1 (or the pseudogene TRBV3-2) to TRBJ1-4; 10 bases are shared with TRBD1. Looked up from germline, CDR1 is LGHDT and CDR2 is YNNKEL (reference sequence). CDR3 length equals 16 residues. J gave up 3 bases and V 4 bases, and 5 bases lay outside the gene matches. The chain's CDR3 is CASSLEGQGANEKLFF. The CDR3 nucleotides are TGTGCCAGCAGCCTAGAAGGACAGGGGGCTAATGAAAAACTGTTTTTT.

The chain links TRBV7-8 to TRBJ2-7; 9 nucleotides match TRBD2. Trimming removed 1 base from V and 3 bases from J; junction bases left unmatched: 7. The CDR3 covers 16 residues. Germline loops: CDR1 SGHVS, CDR2 FQNEAQ. The CDR3 here is CASSLEGLAGSYEQYF. The CDR3 coding sequence is TGTGCCAGCAGCTTAGAAGGTCTAGCGGGGAGCTACGAGCAGTACTTC.

V is TRBV6-2 or TRBV6-3 and J is TRBJ2-7; 12 bases are shared with TRBD2. The CDR3 spans 16 residues. V lost 5 bases and J lost 3; bases outside the gene matches: 8. Germline V gene data show CDR1 as MNHEY and CDR2 as SVGEGT. In DNA, the CDR3 is TGTGCCAGCAGTAAGGGACTAGCGGGCGGGTTCTACGAGCAGTACTTC. This codes for CASSKGLAGGFYEQYF.

The V call is TRBV4-2, the J call TRBJ2-7; TRBD2 aligns across 9 bases. Germline CDR1 and CDR2: LGHNA and YNFKEQ. With V trimmed by 1 base and J by 5 bases, 6 bases remained unmatched. This CDR3 is 15 amino acids long. In nucleotides, the CDR3 is TGTGCCAGCAGCCAAGCGGGACTAGCCGGAAACGAGCAGTACTTC. Residues: CASSQAGLAGNEQYF.

This chain links TRBV7-9 with TRBJ2-1; 9 bases map to TRBD2. From germline, CDR1 is SEHNR and CDR2 FQNEAQ (reference sequence). The CDR3 contains 16 residues. With 3 bases clipped from V and 4 bases from J, the junction kept 7 bases outside the gene matches. CDR3 amino acids: CASSFIVTSGYNEQFF. In DNA, the CDR3 is TGTGCCAGCAGCTTTATCGTGACTAGCGGTTACAATGAGCAGTTCTTC.

V usage is TRBV28 and J usage is TRBJ1-2; 7 positions agree with TRBD1. V shed 5 bases, J shed 2 bases, and the junction held 2 bases outside the gene matches. The CDR3 is 13 residues long. CDR1 and CDR2 (germline): MDHEN, SYDVKM. The CDR3 DNA follows: TGTGCCAGCAGTCGACAGGGAAACTATGGCTACACCTTC. The encoded protein is CASSRQGNYGYTF.

This rearrangement joins TRBV3-1 (or the pseudogene TRBV3-2) to TRBJ1-4; tentatively, D is TRBD1 (5 bases). This CDR3 is 15 amino acids long. Trimming pared 5 bases from V and 4 bases from J, leaving 14 bases between. The germline CDR1 and CDR2 sequences are LGHDT and YNNKEL (reference sequence). CDR3 in DNA: TGTGCCAGCAGCGTGGGAGGGACCCTTAATGAAAAACTGTTTTTT. The encoded protein is CASSVGGTLNEKLFF.

The rearrangement joins TRBV4-2 to TRBJ1-5; D possibly corresponds to TRBD1 (6 bases). CDR3 length: 16 amino acids. The ends were cut back, 1 base at V and 3 bases at J, with 13 bases in the middle. Per the germline V gene, CDR1 is LGHNA and CDR2 is YNFKEQ. The chain's CDR3 is CASSQGSGGNNQPQHF. For the CDR3, the DNA is TGTGCCAGCAGCCAAGGCTCGGGGGGCAACAATCAGCCCCAGCATTTT.

This chain joins TRBV6-4 and TRBJ2-1, with D tentatively TRBD1 (5 bases). The germline V gene encodes CDR1 MRHNA and CDR2 SNTAGT. This CDR3 spans 13 amino acids. V was clipped by 6 bases and J by 5 bases, with 11 bases between them. The CDR3 nucleotides are TGTGCCAGCAGCTCTACAGGAAACAATGAGCAGTTCTTC. Amino acids: CASSSTGNNEQFF.

V is TRBV7-2 and J is TRBJ2-3; D unclear. V lost 2 bases, J lost 2 bases, and 8 bases lay in between. This CDR3 region has 14 residues. Germline CDR1 SGHTA, CDR2 FQGNSA. CDR3 nucleotide sequence: TGTGCCAGCAGCTTACAGGTAGACACAGATACGCAGTATTTT. The encoded protein is CASSLQVDTDTQYF.

This sequence joins TRBV28 and TRBJ1-5, with D tentatively TRBD1 (5 bases). The CDR3 is made up of 14 amino acids. Germline CDR1 and CDR2: MDHEN and SYDVKM. V was shortened by 3 bases and J by 9 bases, with 15 bases between the two germline ends. The CDR3, as DNA: TGTGCCAGCAGTTTTTTCAGGGCCGGAAGGCCCCAGCATTTT. Residues: CASSFFRAGRPQHF.

The V gene is TRBV7-2, the J gene TRBJ2-5; 15 bases are a match to TRBD2. Germline V gives CDR1 SGHTA, CDR2 FQGNSA. The CDR3 has 17 residues. The J segment lost 2 bases and the V segment lost 5 bases, leaving 6 bases of the junction unmatched. The CDR3 loop is CASSPSGLAGGQETQYF. The CDR3 DNA follows: TGTGCCAGCAGCCCGTCCGGACTAGCGGGGGGGCAAGAGACCCAGTACTTC. Full variable domain (remainder filled in from reference TRBV7-2 and TRBJ2-5): GAGVSQSPSNKVTEKGKDVELRCDPISGHTALYWYRQSLGQGLEFLIYFQGNSAPDKSGLPSDRFSAERTGGSVSTLTIQRTQQEDSAVYLCASSPSGLAGGQETQYFGPGTRLLVL.

The rearrangement joins TRBV27 to TRBJ1-6; D is uncertain. This CDR3 spans 16 amino acids. Germline V gene lookup returns CDR1 MNHEY and CDR2 SMNVEV (reference sequence). Deletions cut 3 bases from V and 6 bases from J, with 15 bases between. CDR3 nucleotide sequence: TGTGCCAGCAGTTTTCTCGCGGAAGGCGGTAATTCACCCCTCCACTTT. It translates to CASSFLAEGGNSPLHF.

The V gene is TRBV4-1, the J gene TRBJ2-3; 9 bases are a match to TRBD2. The CDR3 is made up of 14 amino acids. Germline V gene data show CDR1 as MGHRA and CDR2 as YSYEKL. Trimming at V came to 8 bases and at J to 7 bases, leaving 10 bases not matched to a gene. For the CDR3, the DNA is TGCGCCAGCGGGGCGGGAGGGCCTGGATATACGCAGTATTTT. Its translation: CASGAGGPGYTQYF.

The rearrangement joins TRBV18 to TRBJ2-7; 11 bases are a match to TRBD1. This CDR3 region has 15 residues. J gave up 6 bases and V 5 bases, and 9 bases lay outside the gene matches. Germline assignment: CDR1 KGHSH and CDR2 LQKENI. The CDR3 loop is CASSLNGQGASEQYF. The CDR3 region has the DNA TGTGCCAGCTCATTAAACGGACAGGGGGCGAGCGAGCAGTACTTC.

The chain joins TRBV5-4 to TRBJ1-2, with a possible D match to TRBD1 (5 bases). CDR1 SGHNT and CDR2 YYREEE come from the germline V gene (reference sequence). CDR3 length: 13 amino acids. Trimming stripped 0 bases from V and 8 bases from J, with 11 bases between. The CDR3 protein is CASSLAGGFGYTF. The CDR3 DNA sequence: TGTGCCAGCAGCTTGGCGGGGGGGTTCGGCTACACCTTC.

This clone was seen repeatedly, ten times or more. The CDR3 sequence: CSVIAWVGDSGYTF. For the CDR3, the DNA is TGCAGCGTTATCGCCTGGGTAGGGGATTCTGGCTACACCTTC. J is TRBJ1-2 and V is TRBV29-1; TRBD1 might be the D (5 bases). Trimming took off 5 bases at V and 7 bases at J, with 20 bases between the two ends. Per the germline V gene, CDR1 is SQVTM and CDR2 is ANQGSEA. The CDR3 covers 14 residues.

The gene calls are TRBV5-6 and TRBJ1-5; D not certain. Germline V lookup: CDR1 SGHDT, CDR2 YYEEEE. Trimming shortened V by 4 bases and J by 2 bases, and 7 bases separated the two germline ends. CDR3 length: 13 residues. The CDR3 DNA reads TGTGCCAGCAGCCGACGGGGCAATCAGCCCCAGCATTTT. Translating gives CASSRRGNQPQHF.

The chain has TRBV18 and TRBJ2-1; TRBD2 matches at 7 bases. The CDR3 consists of 16 residues. Germline V gene lookup returns CDR1 KGHSH and CDR2 LQKENI. J gave up 4 bases and V 0 bases, and 6 bases lay outside the gene matches. CDR3: CASSPPYAREYNEQFF. The CDR3 nucleotides read TGTGCCAGCTCACCACCTTACGCGCGGGAGTACAATGAGCAGTTCTTC.

This chain uses TRBV2 with TRBJ2-1, with D unresolved. This CDR3 has 12 amino acids. V was pared by 10 bases and J by 5 bases, with 12 bases between. CDR1 is SNHLY and CDR2 is FYNNEI in the germline V gene. CDR3 sequence reads: CATPSVDNEQFF. Here the CDR3 DNA reads TGTGCCACCCCGAGCGTTGACAATGAGCAGTTCTTC. Using reference TRBV2 and TRBJ2-1 for the parts outside the CDR3, the full variable domain is EPEVTQTPSHQVTQMGQEVILRCVPISNHLYFYWYRQILGQKVEFLVSFYNNEISEKSEIFDDQFSVERPDGSNFTLKIRSTKLEDSAMYFCATPSVDNEQFFGPGTRLTVL.